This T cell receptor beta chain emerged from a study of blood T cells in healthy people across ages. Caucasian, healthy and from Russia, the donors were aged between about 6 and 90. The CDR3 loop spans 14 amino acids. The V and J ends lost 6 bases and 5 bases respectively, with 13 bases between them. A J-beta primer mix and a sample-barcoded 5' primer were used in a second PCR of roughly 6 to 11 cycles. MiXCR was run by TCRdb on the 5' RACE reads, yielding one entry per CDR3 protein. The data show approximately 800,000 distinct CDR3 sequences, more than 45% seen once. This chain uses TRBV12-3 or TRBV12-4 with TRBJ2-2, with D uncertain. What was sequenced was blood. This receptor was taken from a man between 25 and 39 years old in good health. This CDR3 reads CASSPSSWTGELFF. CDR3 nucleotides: TGTGCCAGCAGCCCAAGTTCTTGGACCGGGGAGCTGTTTTTT.